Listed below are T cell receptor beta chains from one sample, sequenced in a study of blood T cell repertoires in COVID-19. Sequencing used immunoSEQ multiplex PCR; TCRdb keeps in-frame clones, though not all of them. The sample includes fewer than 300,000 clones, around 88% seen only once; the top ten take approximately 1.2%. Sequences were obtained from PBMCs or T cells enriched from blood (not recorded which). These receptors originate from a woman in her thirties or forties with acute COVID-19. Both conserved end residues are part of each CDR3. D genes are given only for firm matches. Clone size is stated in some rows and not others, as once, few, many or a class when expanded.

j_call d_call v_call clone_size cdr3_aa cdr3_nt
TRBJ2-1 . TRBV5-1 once CASSFAGQYNEQFF TGCGCCAGCAGCTTCGCAGGGCAGTACAATGAGCAGTTCTTC
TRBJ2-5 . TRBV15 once CATSSDTGTSQETQYF TGTGCCACCAGCTCAGATACCGGGACTTCACAAGAGACCCAGTACTTC
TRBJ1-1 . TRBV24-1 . CATSDGTRAFF TGTGCCACCAGTGATGGGACTAGGGCTTTCTTT
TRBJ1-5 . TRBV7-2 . CASSLEVGGNQPQHF TGTGCCAGCAGCTTAGAGGTCGGGGGAAATCAGCCCCAGCATTTT
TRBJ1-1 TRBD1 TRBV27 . CASSLGQGLNTEAFF TGTGCCAGCAGTCTTGGACAGGGGCTAAACACTGAAGCTTTCTTT
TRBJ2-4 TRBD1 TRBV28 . CASSTGQRAKNIQYF TGTGCCAGCAGTACGGGACAGAGAGCCAAAAACATTCAGTACTTC
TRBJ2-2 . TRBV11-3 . CASSLVSNTGELFF TGTGCCAGCAGCTTAGTCTCGAACACCGGGGAGCTGTTTTTT
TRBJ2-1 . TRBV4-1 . CASSQDPYNEQFF TGCGCCAGCAGCCAAGACCCGTACAATGAGCAGTTCTTC
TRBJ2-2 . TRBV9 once CASSVLSGVTGELFF TGTGCCAGCAGCGTATTGTCCGGGGTCACCGGGGAGCTGTTTTTT
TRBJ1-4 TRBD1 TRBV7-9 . CASSSAGTEGKLFF TGTGCCAGCAGCTCTGCCGGGACAGAAGGAAAACTGTTTTTT
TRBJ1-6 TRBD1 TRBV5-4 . CASSLDRGNSPLHF TGTGCCAGCAGCTTGGACAGGGGTAATTCACCCCTCCACTTT
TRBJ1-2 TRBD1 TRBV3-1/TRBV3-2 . CASSQVGTGVDGYTF TGTGCCAGCAGCCAAGTGGGGACAGGGGTGGATGGCTACACCTTC
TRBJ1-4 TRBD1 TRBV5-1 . CASSFAPGTGEEKLFF TGCGCCAGCAGCTTCGCCCCAGGGACAGGGGAAGAAAAACTGTTTTTT
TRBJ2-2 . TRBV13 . CASSLRRPGELFF TGTGCCAGCAGCTTGAGGAGGCCCGGGGAGCTGTTTTTT
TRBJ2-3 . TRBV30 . CAWSVIPADTQYF TGTGCCTGGAGTGTAATTCCTGCGGATACGCAGTATTTT
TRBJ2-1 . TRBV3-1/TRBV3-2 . CASSHAGSYREQFF TGTGCCAGCAGCCATGCGGGATCTTACAGAGAGCAGTTCTTC
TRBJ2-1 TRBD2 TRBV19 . CASSPGGRRDYSYNEQFF TGTGCCAGTAGTCCGGGGGGGCGGAGGGATTACTCCTACAATGAGCAGTTCTTC
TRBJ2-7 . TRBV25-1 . CASSRTDLDEQYF TGTGCCAGCAGTCGGACAGACCTCGACGAGCAGTACTTC
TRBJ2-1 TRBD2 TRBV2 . CASSPSLAGSYNEQFF TGTGCCAGCAGTCCCTCACTAGCGGGGAGTTACAATGAGCAGTTCTTC
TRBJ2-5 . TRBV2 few CASRERNPSGETQYF TGTGCCAGCAGGGAACGTAACCCCTCCGGGGAGACCCAGTACTTC
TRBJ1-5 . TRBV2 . CASSDSRVAQPQHF TGTGCCAGCAGTGATAGCAGGGTGGCTCAGCCCCAGCATTTT
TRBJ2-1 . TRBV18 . CASSVPGLNEQFF TGTGCCAGCTCAGTTCCGGGACTCAATGAGCAGTTCTTC
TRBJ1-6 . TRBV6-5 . CASSFGREEPLHF TGTGCCAGCAGTTTCGGCAGGGAAGAACCCCTCCACTTT
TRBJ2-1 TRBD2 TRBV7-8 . CASSLSLAGSSYNEQFF TGTGCCAGCAGCTTGTCCCTAGCGGGAAGCTCCTACAATGAGCAGTTCTTC
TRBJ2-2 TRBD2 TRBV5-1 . CASSPRTSGTLGELFF TGCGCCAGCAGCCCCCGGACTAGCGGGACCCTCGGGGAGCTGTTTTTT
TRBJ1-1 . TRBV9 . CASGTETEAFF TGTGCCAGCGGAACGGAGACTGAAGCTTTCTTT
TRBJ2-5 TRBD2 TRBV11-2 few CASNLGGGNQETQYF TGTGCCAGCAACCTGGGCGGGGGGAACCAAGAGACCCAGTACTTC
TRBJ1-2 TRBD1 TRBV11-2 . CASRVGTGGYGYTF TGTGCCAGCAGAGTTGGGACAGGGGGCTATGGCTACACCTTC
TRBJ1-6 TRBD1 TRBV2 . CASLTGGNSPLHF TGTGCCAGCCTGACAGGGGGAAATTCACCCCTCCACTTT
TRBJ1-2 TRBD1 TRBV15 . CATSRDWGQGSNYGYTF TGTGCCACCAGCAGAGATTGGGGACAGGGATCTAACTATGGCTACACCTTC
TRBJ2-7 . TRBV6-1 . CASSEKSGGGGDEQYF TGTGCCAGCAGTGAAAAGAGCGGAGGGGGCGGGGACGAGCAGTACTTC
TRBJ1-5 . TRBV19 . CASSAQGFNQPQHF TGTGCCAGTAGTGCCCAGGGATTCAATCAGCCCCAGCATTTT
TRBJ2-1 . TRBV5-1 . CASSLIADEQFF TGCGCCAGCAGCTTGATAGCGGATGAGCAGTTCTTC
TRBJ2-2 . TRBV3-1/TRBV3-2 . CASSQGLGAGELFF TGTGCCAGCAGCCAAGGTTTGGGGGCGGGGGAGCTGTTTTTT
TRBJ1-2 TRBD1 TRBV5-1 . CASSVTTGGGYTF TGCGCCAGCAGCGTTACCACAGGGGGAGGCTACACCTTC
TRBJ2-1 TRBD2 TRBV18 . CASSPPGLAGYNEQFF TGTGCCAGCTCACCACCTGGACTAGCGGGATACAATGAGCAGTTCTTC
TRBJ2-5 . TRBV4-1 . CASSQVLPETQYF TGCGCCAGCAGCCAAGTTCTCCCTGAGACCCAGTACTTC
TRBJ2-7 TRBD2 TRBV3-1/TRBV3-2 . CASSENSGRAYEQYF TGTGCCAGCAGCGAAAATAGCGGGAGGGCCTACGAGCAGTACTTC
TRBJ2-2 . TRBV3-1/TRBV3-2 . CASSENRVSLELFF TGTGCCAGCAGCGAGAACAGGGTTAGTTTGGAGCTGTTTTTT
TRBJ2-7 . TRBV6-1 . CASSEPGLLAHEQYF TGTGCCAGCAGTGAGCCGGGACTCCTCGCCCACGAGCAGTACTTC
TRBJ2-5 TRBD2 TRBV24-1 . CATSEELAGGPIVETQYF TGTGCCACCAGTGAAGAACTAGCGGGAGGGCCAATTGTCGAGACCCAGTACTTC
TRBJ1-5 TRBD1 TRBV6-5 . CASSTTGDQPQHF TGTGCCAGCAGTACCACAGGGGATCAGCCCCAGCATTTT
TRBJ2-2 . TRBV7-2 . CASSLVGVNTGELFF TGTGCCAGCAGCTTAGTAGGGGTTAACACCGGGGAGCTGTTTTTT
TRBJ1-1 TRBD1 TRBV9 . CASSVRTGGDAEAFF TGTGCCAGCAGCGTACGCACAGGGGGCGACGCTGAAGCTTTCTTT
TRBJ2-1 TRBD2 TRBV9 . CASSGTSGSYNEQFF TGTGCCAGCAGCGGTACTAGCGGGAGTTACAATGAGCAGTTCTTC
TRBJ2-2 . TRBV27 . CASPGRGCTGELFF TGTGCCAGCCCCGGAAGGGGTTGCACCGGGGAGCTGTTTTTT